This record looks at one T cell receptor beta chain sequence and its context. What this receptor recognizes is not known. Per-base quality was not reported, and no clone a single base away is much larger than it. This sample is drawn from a study of cytomegalovirus exposure and HLA in healthy donors (dated by TCRdb to the late 2010s). Notes on the research overall: According to an earlier analysis of several hundred of the donors, about 179 million T cells yielded 117 million unique TCR beta sequences and less than 300 Gb of sequence data. Approximately 300 gigabases of sequencing data and 75 million to 85 million unique TCR sequences made up an early release that covered approximately 650 HLA-typed donors. Of the roughly 420 genotyped donors, roughly 76% were placed in the genetic ancestry cluster associated with self-reported Caucasian donors. The study was designed to test whether signatures of past pathogen exposure could be identified by cataloging public T cell receptors. The study used immunosequencing to profile the T cell repertoires of approximately 650 subjects and linked those repertoires to cytomegalovirus serostatus. A separate validation cohort of over 95 different subjects was used in addition to the roughly 700-subject first cohort. To predict cytomegalovirus infection status, the study combined high-throughput TCR immunosequencing, statistical association of individual TCRs with disease status, and machine learning. To study patterns of TCR occurrence, a later analysis re-analyzed previously published TCR beta repertoires from under 750 donors and added high-resolution HLA genotyping. The later analysis used no new phenotypic data to find candidate immune exposures, relying instead on TCR beta sequences and their occurrence across donors. To decide whether each TCR beta V gene segment behaved as functional or pseudogenic, an earlier analysis of fewer than 750 of the donors relied on high-throughput TCR beta sequencing. Donor age, sex, ethnicity and CMV serostatus were compiled together with the repertoire data. In a later genetic analysis, genome-wide SNP genotypes for about 55% of the 666 donors were used, and that subset was treated as a discovery cohort. All discovery cohort repertoires had been generated using a single sequencing platform. HLA typing covered class I and class II loci at four-digit resolution. Typing coverage varied by locus: roughly 629-640 donors for A, B, C, DRB1 and DQB1; approximately 560 for DQA1; 606 for DPA1; approximately 450 for DPB1. Because of strong linkage in the cohort, five DR-DQ haplotypes were treated as single units for association and clustering. On average, 235,054 unique TCR beta nucleotide sequences were sequenced per donor among roughly 430 genotyped donors of the cohort, with around 19% of those sequences being non-productive. The research as a whole found: The classifier was reported to diagnose cytomegalovirus status with high specificity and sensitivity in both the original and validation cohorts. Sequencing depth was assumed to be roughly uniform across donors in the presence/absence analyses, though that assumption may not hold. CMV serostatus was the only immune exposure information available for the cohort. Most CMV-associated TCR beta chains appeared to be HLA-restricted in a later analysis, and the HLA associations seemed to be driven largely by CMV exposure. A later genetic analysis reported fewer N-insertions in productive TCRs among donors in an Asian-associated ancestry cluster than the 666-donor mean. A further reported finding was that TCR beta sequences accurately predicted the HLA-A and HLA-B alleles for most subjects in the first cohort. Because HLA typing was missing for some donors at each locus, association tests included only the typed subset. In vitro tests confirmed that a few of the cytomegalovirus-associated TCR beta chains recognize cytomegalovirus antigens. An earlier analysis of approximately 500 of the donors showed that most TCR beta V segments appeared in productive rearrangements either about 87% or about 30% of the time, which broadly matched IMGT annotations. In this cohort, only TCR beta chains were sequenced, and detectable features were limited by the absence of alpha or paired-chain data. A cluster of highly shared sequence variants was judged likely to represent a technical artifact of the sequencing pipeline. In the study, about 150 TCR beta chains were listed as associated with cytomegalovirus. Most TCR sequences were observed very rarely across donors, whereas some public TCRs were present in many individuals. It was suggested by the authors that the approach could potentially be generalized to other disease states and immunological phenotypes. According to a later analysis, parvovirus B19, influenza, CMV and Epstein-Barr virus appeared linked to several top co-occurrence clusters. A later genetic analysis associated a missense DCLRE1C variant with V-gene and J-gene trimming of TCR beta chains, and an independent cohort replicated the association. At a false discovery rate of 0.05, a later analysis linked around 17,000 TCR beta sequences to specific HLA alleles. In a later analysis, TCR association rates were found to vary across HLA loci, with the most associated TCRs seen for DRB1 alleles and the fewest for HLA-C alleles. In a later analysis, HLA-associated TCR beta chains showed more clonal expansion and lower generation probabilities than non-associated chains that were equally common. When HLA alleles, especially DR and DQ, strongly co-occurred, TCR associations were difficult to assign to individual alleles. Correlated functional status among segregating V segments might reflect linkage disequilibrium, but an unknown experimental factor could not be ruled out. The earlier analysis of some 560 of the donors excluded roughly 17 rarely observed V segments, including chromosome 9 orphons, because counts were too low.

Library preparation used the immunoSEQ multiplex PCR assay. For the multiplex PCR, a mixture combining 60 forward primers for TCR Vbeta segments and 13 reverse primers for TCR Jbeta segments was used. The CDR3 region of rearranged TCR beta genes was amplified from genomic DNA with a multiplex PCR assay. Amplified TCR beta libraries were sequenced as 87-base-pair reads on the Illumina HiSeq System. Concerning the study's data processing: A later analysis tallied around 87 million unique TCR beta chains across the approximately 670 repertoires, and around 10 million of those chains were shared by two or more donors. Raw reads were error-corrected and collapsed into unique sequences with a nearest-neighbor algorithm that merged closely related sequences to remove PCR and sequencing errors. V, D and J gene segments were assigned by aligning CDR3 sequences to IMGT reference sequences. For a sequence to be retained, at least a six-nucleotide match to both a V gene segment and a J gene segment was required. Rearrangements were classified as productive when the CDR3 lacked stop codons and remained in frame with V and J, and all other rearrangements were classified as non-productive. Following IMGT convention, CDR3 was defined as the stretch from the second conserved V-encoded cysteine to the conserved J-encoded phenylalanine. The earlier analysis of some 540 of the donors excluded any sequence lacking an unambiguous match to a single V gene segment. An earlier analysis of fewer than 750 of the donors called V segments functional above 56.7% productive rearrangements and segregating when the between-donor standard deviation exceeded 5%. A statistical classification framework was developed to diagnose cytomegalovirus status using the catalog of TCR beta chain sequences. A later analysis assigned V and J genes by comparing TCR nucleotide sequences with IMGT/GENE-DB human TR gene sequences. Using the TCRdist pipeline, a later analysis assigned CDR3 sequences along with most-parsimonious VDJ recombination scenarios. In a later analysis, each TCR beta chain was defined by its CDR3 amino acid sequence together with its V-gene family, and reads without a unique V-gene family were excluded. As a way to deal with suspected cross-contamination and a sequencing artifact, a later analysis dropped 592 nucleotide sequences that were highly shared and had low generation probability. In a later analysis, a clonal expansion index for each public chain was calculated from normalized within-repertoire ranks of inferred template counts. In a later analysis, generation probabilities were computed using a VDJ recombination model fitted to out-of-frame rearrangements, and the results were checked against IGoR. In a later analysis, TCR-TCR, TCR-HLA and TCR-CMV co-occurrence was scored with hypergeometric tests, and a repertoire-size bias correction was applied to TCR pairs. False discovery rates were estimated in a later analysis by permuting HLA or CMV assignments 20 times. A later analysis grouped co-occurring TCRs with DBSCAN, adding TCRdist sequence similarity when clustering within HLA-allele-positive subsets. Repertoires with fewer than 30,000 or more than 120,000 public chains, plus five repertoires with anomalous nucleotide sharing, were excluded from co-occurrence clustering. TCRdb stores this immuneACCESS table with in-frame sequences only. Part of the clones is absent; in the studies checked, under half of the shortfall reflects unresolved V genes, and no reason is known for the rest. V, J and clone size were drawn from that table, and D and trimming were deduced from the DNA. This sample comprises about 120,000 clones, roughly 80% of them detected only once. The ten largest clones add up to roughly 31% of the sample.

The cohort comprised fewer than 750 healthy bone marrow donors. At the time of sampling, every cohort member was nominally healthy, though immune exposures that went unrecorded were likely present. The donor was CMV seropositive and belonged to the group of 250 to 300 seropositive cohort members. A peripheral blood sample was collected from each donor, and TCR beta sequencing was performed on peripheral blood mononuclear cells. Genomic DNA extraction from the blood cell samples was performed with the Qiagen DNeasy Blood Extraction Kit. This receptor was taken from a man between 60 and 70 years old in good health and CMV-seropositive. The specimen was PBMCs.

The nucleotides read TGTGCCAGCAGGGAGAGTAGGAATAATTCACCCCTCCACTTT. It is translated as CASRESRNNSPLHF. The V and J genes are TRBV6-6 and TRBJ1-6; the D segment cannot be called with confidence. V is shortened by 6 bases, J by 5 bases, and the region joining them spans 11 bases. Reading the germline V gene (reference sequence) gives CDR1 MNHNY and CDR2 SVGAGI. The CDR3, cysteine through phenylalanine, is 14 amino acids long. Only CDR3 DNA remains: 42 bases, in frame from the first base.